This T cell receptor (beta chain) was retrieved from a study of vaccination and CD4 T cells after COVID-19. As for the study in general: The BNT162b2 or mRNA-1273 vaccine was given to participants in two doses.

Comment on this clonotype: What it recognizes is unknown.

The CDR3 is 13 amino acids. The J segment lost 10 bases and the V segment lost 5 bases, leaving 6 bases of the junction unmatched. Germline V gene sequence: CDR1 ENHRY, CDR2 SYGVKD. The Oncomine TCR Beta short-read assay was applied to DNA of cultured CD4+ T cells. TCRdb used MiXCR to reprocess the PCR reads, holding one entry per CDR3 protein. The table has 15,000 to 20,000 distinct CDR3 sequences, 61% seen once. Treatment: roughly nine-day PBMC culture with coronavirus spike peptide pools or control peptides (ViraFEST assay). Study results and limitations: It was observed that, in convalescent patients, a median approximately 90% of reactive clones arose only post-vaccination.

This chain uses TRBV10-3 with TRBJ2-1, with 9 nucleotides matching TRBD2. The TCR was taken from a human donor who had recovered from COVID-19. Sequenced input: CD4+ T cells from blood, cultured in vitro. The CDR3 DNA reads as TGTGCCATCAGTCGGACTAGCGATTACGAGCAGTTCTTC. This sequence encodes CAISRTSDYEQFF.